Below, 32 T cell receptor beta chains from the same sample are listed, as sequenced in a study of technical replicates of blood from several donors. Using immunoSEQ multiplex PCR, the repertoire was profiled, and TCRdb retains in-frame clones only, with some absent. This sample yields 10,000 or so clones, of which 80% to 95% are seen a single time; 8.5% to 10% belongs to the top ten. Input material: PBMCs. Receptor source: a human donor in good health.

The chain is built from TRBV7-8 and TRBJ1-5; unclear D gene. The CDR3 length is 13 residues. V lost 2 bases and J 6 bases, leaving 8 bases between the germline ends. The germline V gene encodes CDR1 SGHVS and CDR2 FQNEAQ. The CDR3 reads CASSLLGSQPQHF. The CDR3 bases are TGTGCCAGCAGCTTACTTGGCTCTCAGCCCCAGCATTTT.

This rearrangement joins TRBV5-1 to TRBJ1-2; TRBD1 is a possible D gene (6 bases). The CDR3 has 12 amino acids. CDR1 SGHRS and CDR2 YFSETQ come from the germline V gene. Trimming took off 4 bases at V and 8 bases at J, with 12 bases between the two ends. The CDR3 DNA sequence: TGCGCCAGCAGCCGAACAGGGTCAGGCTACACCTTC. Protein sequence: CASSRTGSGYTF.

This rearrangement joins TRBV5-1 to TRBJ1-1; 8 positions agree with TRBD1. CDR1 SGHRS and CDR2 YFSETQ come from the germline V gene. This CDR3 has 14 amino acids. Trimming cost V 6 bases and J 4 bases; bases outside gene matches: 8. This chain's CDR3 is CASMETQGVTEAFF. The CDR3 DNA sequence: TGCGCCAGCATGGAAACACAGGGGGTCACTGAAGCTTTCTTT.

The chain couples TRBV7-3 to TRBJ1-3; D possibly corresponds to TRBD1 (5 bases). CDR3 length equals 16 residues. The V gene lost 5 bases and the J gene lost 2 bases, with 16 bases spanning the gap. Germline-derived CDR1 and CDR2 are SGHTA and FQGTGA. DNA of the CDR3: TGTGCCAGCAGCCAGGGTGGACCCGGGCCTGGAAACACCATATATTTT. It codes for CASSQGGPGPGNTIYF.

The rearrangement joins TRBV7-2 to TRBJ2-7; 10 bases fit TRBD1. Germline CDR1 SGHTA, CDR2 FQGNSA. After removal of 0 bases from V and 6 bases from J, the junction contained 5 bases not matched to a gene. The CDR3 is 15 residues long. As DNA, the CDR3 is TGTGCCAGCAGCTTAGCTCCCGGACAGGGGGGCGAGCAGTACTTC. Protein product: CASSLAPGQGGEQYF.

This clone was found once. The chain is built from TRBV5-1 and TRBJ2-1; TRBD2 matches at 8 bases. The V segment lost 0 bases and the J segment 5 bases; nucleotides outside the gene matches: 1. The CDR3 totals 14 residues. Germline assignment: CDR1 SGHRS and CDR2 YFSETQ. CDR3 sequence: CASSLDSGNNEQFF. CDR3 nucleotide sequence: TGCGCCAGCAGCTTGGATAGCGGGAACAATGAGCAGTTCTTC.

CDR3 region: CASSTYRGGNEQFF. CDR3 nucleotides: TGCGCCAGCAGTACCTATAGGGGAGGCAATGAGCAGTTCTTC. This sequence joins TRBV10-1 and TRBJ2-1; weak D call: TRBD2 (6 bases). This CDR3 has 14 amino acids. The germline CDR1 and CDR2 sequences are WNHNN and SYGVQD (reference sequence). V lost 5 bases and J lost 6, with 14 bases in between.

The chain uses TRBV4-2 and TRBJ2-1, with D perhaps matching TRBD2 (6 bases). Trimming took 1 base from V and 1 from J, leaving 17 bases between them. This CDR3 is 18 amino acids long. Germline CDR1 is LGHNA and CDR2 is YNFKEQ. The DNA of the CDR3 is TGTGCCAGCAGCCAAGCCTCATTTAGCGGAGGGTCCTACAATGAGCAGTTCTTC. Amino acid sequence: CASSQASFSGGSYNEQFF.

The chain uses TRBV5-1 and TRBJ1-1; maybe TRBD1 (6 bases). This CDR3 is built from 15 residues. CDR1 and CDR2 from the germline V gene are SGHRS and YFSETQ. V was shortened by 2 bases and J by 3 bases, with 14 bases between the two germline ends. The CDR3 is CASSFSSPGDTEAFF. The CDR3 nucleotides read TGCGCCAGCAGCTTTAGCTCCCCAGGGGACACTGAAGCTTTCTTT.

This sequence joins TRBV7-2 and TRBJ1-2; 9 bases fit TRBD1. Unmatched junction bases numbered 6, after V lost 3 bases and J lost 4 bases. The germline V gene encodes CDR1 SGHTA and CDR2 FQGNSA. This CDR3 has 15 amino acids. The CDR3 region has the DNA TGTGCCAGCAGCTTTACCGGGACAGGGTCCTATGGCTACACCTTC. Amino acid sequence: CASSFTGTGSYGYTF.

The chain joins TRBV6-1 to TRBJ2-7; 14 bases match TRBD2. Germline CDR1 and CDR2: MNHNS and SASEGT. The CDR3 is 14 residues long. J gave up 3 bases and V 6 bases, and 1 base lay outside the gene matches. The CDR3 nucleotides read TGTGCCAGCAGGGGGACTAGCGGGGGCTACGAGCAGTACTTC. Translation: CASRGTSGGYEQYF.

The genes are TRBV5-8 and TRBJ2-3; 10 bases fit TRBD2. CDR1 is SGHTS and CDR2 is YDEGEE in the germline V gene. After removal of 0 bases from V and 5 bases from J, the junction contained 6 bases not matched to a gene. This CDR3 is 16 amino acids long. The CDR3 spells CASSLGASGSGDTQYF. The DNA of the CDR3 is TGTGCCAGCAGCTTGGGCGCTAGCGGGAGTGGAGATACGCAGTATTTT.

The J gene is TRBJ2-3, the V gene TRBV11-2; TRBD1 aligns across 8 bases. The CDR3 loop spans 15 amino acids. Per germline, CDR1 SGHAT and CDR2 FQNNGV. Trimming cost V 3 bases and J 3 bases; bases outside gene matches: 5. The CDR3 bases are TGTGCCAGCAGCTTGCACGGACAGGGTACAGATACGCAGTATTTT. Protein product: CASSLHGQGTDTQYF. Combining the CDR3 with reference TRBV11-2 and TRBJ2-3 gives the whole variable domain EAGVAQSPRYKIIEKRQSVAFWCNPISGHATLYWYQQILGQGPKLLIQFQNNGVVDDSQLPKDRFSAERLKGVDSTLKIQPAKLEDSAVYLCASSLHGQGTDTQYFGPGTRLTVL.

The J gene is TRBJ2-1, the V gene TRBV6-5, with D possibly matching TRBD2 (6 bases). This CDR3 spans 14 amino acids. Per the germline V gene, CDR1 is MNHEY and CDR2 is SVGAGI. The germline V and J ends were trimmed by 10 bases and 10 bases, with 23 bases remaining between them. The CDR3 loop is CAIADGGSPQEQFF. The DNA of the CDR3 is TGTGCCATCGCGGACGGGGGATCCCCTCAAGAGCAGTTCTTC.

V and J are TRBV5-1 and TRBJ2-2, with D possibly TRBD1 on 8 matching bases. The CDR3 loop spans 17 amino acids. CDR1 SGHRS and CDR2 YFSETQ come from the germline V gene. The ends were cut back, 4 bases at V and 6 bases at J, with 22 bases in the middle. The CDR3 reads CASSQQRGQERPGELFF. DNA for the CDR3: TGCGCCAGCAGCCAGCAGCGGGGACAGGAACGTCCCGGGGAGCTGTTTTTT. The entire variable domain, with the rest obtained from reference TRBV5-1 and TRBJ2-2, is as follows: KAGVTQTPRYLIKTRGQQVTLSCSPISGHRSVSWYQQTPGQGLQFLFEYFSETQRNKGNFPGRFSGRQFSNSRSEMNVSTLELGDSALYLCASSQQRGQERPGELFFGEGSRLTVL.

CDR3 loop: CAIRSTGSGNTIYF. CDR3 DNA sequence: TGTGCCATCAGGTCTACGGGCTCTGGAAACACCATATATTTT. The genes are TRBV10-3 and TRBJ1-3; D is unclear. With 6 bases removed from V and 0 bases from J, the gap between germline ends came to 9 bases. The CDR3 length is 14 residues. Germline V CDR1 and CDR2: ENHRY, SYGVKD.

J is TRBJ1-1 and V is TRBV5-6; 7 nucleotides match TRBD1. V was clipped by 2 bases and J by 1 base; unmatched bases: 2. CDR1 is SGHDT, CDR2 YYEEEE, per germline. This CDR3 region has 14 residues. The CDR3 coding sequence is TGTGCCAGCAGCTTTACAGGGGCGAACACTGAAGCTTTCTTT. Amino acid sequence: CASSFTGANTEAFF.

The rearrangement links TRBV7-7 to TRBJ2-1; 9 nucleotides match TRBD1. The V segment lost 5 bases and the J segment 9 bases; nucleotides outside the gene matches: 11. Germline V gene lookup returns CDR1 SSHAT and CDR2 FNYEAQ (reference sequence). This CDR3 contains 15 residues. The DNA for the CDR3 is TGTGCCAGCAGCGTGGACAGGGGAGGACTAAGTGAGCAGTTCTTC. It translates to CASSVDRGGLSEQFF.

The sample holds one count of this clone. This sequence joins TRBV6-6 and TRBJ2-3, with unresolved D. Per the germline V gene, CDR1 is MNHNY and CDR2 is SVGAGI (reference sequence). This CDR3 has 13 amino acids. The V and J ends lost 11 bases and 2 bases respectively, with 14 bases between them. CDR3 bases: TGTGCCGGATCGGAGCGAGACACAGATACGCAGTATTTT. This encodes CAGSERDTDTQYF.

This chain connects TRBV27 to TRBJ1-5, with TRBD1 identical over 7 bases. Per the germline V gene, CDR1 is MNHEY and CDR2 is SMNVEV (reference sequence). J gave up 6 bases and V 2 bases, and 1 base lay outside the gene matches. CDR3 length: 13 amino acids. The DNA of the CDR3 is TGTGCCAGCAGTTTACAGGGGGTTCAGCCCCAGCATTTT. Its translation is CASSLQGVQPQHF.

This clone has a single count. The chain is built from TRBV27 and TRBJ1-4, with D possibly TRBD1 on 5 matching bases. In germline, CDR1 is MNHEY, CDR2 SMNVEV (reference sequence). V gave up 5 bases and J gave up 8 bases, with 9 bases separating them. This CDR3 comprises 12 residues. CDR3 in amino acids: CASSQRGEKLFF. The CDR3 DNA follows: TGTGCCAGCAGTCAACGGGGGGAAAAACTGTTTTTT. Full variable domain (missing parts from reference TRBV27 and TRBJ1-4): EAQVTQNPRYLITVTGKKLTVTCSQNMNHEYMSWYRQDPGLGLRQIYYSMNVEVTDKGDVPEGYKVSRKEKRNFPLILESPSPNQTSLYFCASSQRGEKLFFGSGTQLSVL.

The chain has TRBV29-1 and TRBJ2-1; a weak D match, TRBD2 (6 bases). The germline gives CDR1 SQVTM, CDR2 ANQGSEA. The CDR3 contains 14 residues. V lost 5 bases, J lost 9 bases, and 20 bases lay in between. CDR3 sequence reads: CSVQAGAGVSEQFF. In DNA, the CDR3 is TGCAGCGTTCAAGCGGGTGCCGGGGTTAGTGAGCAGTTCTTC.

The chain employs TRBV25-1 and TRBJ2-3; 8 nucleotides line up with TRBD2. V lost 0 bases, J lost 1 base, and 3 bases stayed unmatched. The length of the CDR3 is 16 residues. Germline V gene sequence: CDR1 MGHDK, CDR2 SYGVNS. CDR3: CASSEYWREGTDTQYF. In DNA form, the CDR3 reads TGTGCCAGCAGTGAATATTGGCGGGAGGGCACAGATACGCAGTATTTT.

Points on this clone: The junction departs from germline at one end; a sequencing error may be responsible. The chain joins TRBV5-4 to TRBJ2-7; 10 nucleotides align to TRBD1. There are 14 residues in the CDR3. Germline V gene sequence: CDR1 SGHNT, CDR2 YYREEE (reference sequence). The CDR3 protein is CASRLDRGAYEQYF. CDR3 DNA sequence: TGTGCCAGCAGATTGGACAGGGGGGCCTACGAGCAGTACTTC. The full variable domain, in which reference TRBV5-4 and TRBJ2-7 provide the parts outside the CDR3, is ETGVTQSPTHLIKTRGQQVTLRCSSQSGHNTVSWYQQALGQGPQFIFQYYREEENGRGNFPPRFSGLQFPNYSSELNVNALELDDSALYLCASRLDRGAYEQYFGPGTRLTVT.

By share, this clone counts as large. The chain recombines TRBV2 with TRBJ2-3; D perhaps matches TRBD2 (5 bases). Germline V gene lookup returns CDR1 SNHLY and CDR2 FYNNEI. The CDR3 totals 14 residues. V lost 4 bases, J lost 2 bases, and 10 bases lay in between. The CDR3 reads CASSAAETTDTQYF. The CDR3 DNA sequence: TGTGCCAGCAGTGCAGCGGAGACCACAGATACGCAGTATTTT.

This sequence joins TRBV5-1 and TRBJ2-1; 11 bases line up with TRBD2. Germline loops: CDR1 SGHRS, CDR2 YFSETQ. V lost 2 bases and J lost 6; bases outside the gene matches: 1. The CDR3 covers 14 residues. The CDR3 here is CASSLLAGANEQFF. The CDR3 bases are TGCGCCAGCAGCTTACTAGCGGGAGCCAATGAGCAGTTCTTC.

V usage is TRBV7-8 and J usage is TRBJ1-1, with D perhaps matching TRBD1 (5 bases). Germline V CDR1 and CDR2: SGHVS, FQNEAQ. Trimming left V 0 bases short and J 1 base short, with 6 bases between. This CDR3 has 14 amino acids. This CDR3 reads CASSLATENTEAFF. Written as DNA, the CDR3 is TGTGCCAGCAGCTTAGCGACAGAGAACACTGAAGCTTTCTTT. The full variable domain, in which reference TRBV7-8 and TRBJ1-1 provide the parts outside the CDR3, is GAGVSQSPRYKVAKRGQDVALRCDPISGHVSLFWYQQALGQGPEFLTYFQNEAQLDKSGLPSDRFFAERPEGSVSTLKIQRTQQEDSAVYLCASSLATENTEAFFGQGTRLTVV.

The J gene is TRBJ1-1, the V gene TRBV5-1, with D possibly TRBD1 on 6 matching bases. Looked up from germline, CDR1 is SGHRS and CDR2 is YFSETQ. Trimming removed 4 bases from V and 1 base from J, with 8 bases in between. This CDR3 is built from 13 residues. This CDR3 is CASSQGQNTEAFF. The CDR3 DNA reads TGCGCCAGCAGCCAGGGACAGAACACTGAAGCTTTCTTT.

The CDR3 bases are TGCGCCAGCAGCTTGGCTATCCGGGGGGCTGAAGCTTTCTTT. Residues: CASSLAIRGAEAFF. This sequence joins TRBV5-1 and TRBJ1-1, with D possibly TRBD1 on 5 matching bases. V shed 0 bases and J shed 6 bases, with 12 bases lying between them. Germline assignment: CDR1 SGHRS and CDR2 YFSETQ. The CDR3 loop spans 14 amino acids.

V gene TRBV11-2 combines with J gene TRBJ1-3; TRBD1 agrees at 8 bases. Germline CDR1 reads SGHAT; CDR2 reads FQNNGV. This CDR3 spans 16 amino acids. J was trimmed by 0 bases and V by 6 bases; bases with no gene match: 7. This CDR3 is CASRPPRGLSGNTIYF. The CDR3, as DNA: TGTGCCAGCAGACCTCCCAGGGGGCTCTCTGGAAACACCATATATTTT.

The CDR3 protein is CASSSRGTGDEKLFF. CDR3 in DNA: TGCGCCAGCAGCTCCAGGGGGACAGGCGATGAAAAACTGTTTTTT. The rearrangement uses TRBV5-1 and TRBJ1-4; 8 bases map to TRBD1. CDR1 and CDR2 (germline): SGHRS, YFSETQ. J lost 6 bases, V lost 3 bases, and 7 bases had no gene match. This CDR3 is built from 15 residues.

V gene TRBV11-3 combines with J gene TRBJ2-2; D is unresolved. Germline V lookup: CDR1 SGHNT, CDR2 YENEEA. The CDR3 length is 13 residues. Trimming stripped 1 base from V and 6 bases from J, with 6 bases between. CDR3 region: CASSLGISGELFF. In nucleotides, the CDR3 is TGTGCCAGCAGCTTAGGTATTTCCGGGGAGCTGTTTTTT.